This T cell receptor beta chain was found in a study of blood T cells in healthy people across ages. The overall study: Per every two T cells, about one barcoded beta molecule was captured by template switching.

Deletions cut 4 bases from V and 4 bases from J, with 14 bases between. Germline-derived CDR1 and CDR2 are SGDLS and YYNGEE. The CDR3 covers 14 residues. Alongside a J-beta primer mix, a sample-barcoded 5' primer served in a second PCR lasting about 7 to 11 cycles. TCRdb reprocessed the 5' RACE reads via MiXCR and lists one record per CDR3 protein. The sample contains around 690,000 distinct CDR3 sequences, about 53% of which appear only once. Per-sample PBMC isolation yielded at least 7 million cells. The sequence was obtained from a man between 60 and 75 years old in good health. Sequenced material: blood. V and J are TRBV9 and TRBJ2-5; D possibly corresponds to TRBD2 (6 bases). The CDR3 loop is CASSSIPGGETQYF. The CDR3 bases are TGTGCCAGCAGCTCCATCCCCGGGGGAGAGACCCAGTACTTC.